The clone carrying this T cell receptor beta chain was counted between two and nine times. The record originates from a study of blood T cell repertoires in COVID-19. Profiling relied on immunoSEQ multiplex PCR, and the TCRdb table lists in-frame clones only, not all of them. Here the sample spans a few hundred thousand clones, more than 70% being singletons. The clonotype originates from a woman in her forties with acute COVID-19. Sequencing used PBMCs or T cells enriched from blood (not recorded which).

CDR3: CASSKEGSSGNTIYF. The CDR3 DNA sequence: TGTGCCAGCTCTAAGGAGGGGAGCTCTGGAAACACCATATATTTT. The chain combines TRBV2 with TRBJ1-3, with D perhaps matching TRBD1 (5 bases). V lost 8 bases and J lost 0, with 14 bases in between. CDR1 SNHLY and CDR2 FYNNEI come from the germline V gene. The CDR3 totals 15 residues. The variable domain in full, completed from reference TRBV2 and TRBJ1-3, reads EPEVTQTPSHQVTQMGQEVILRCVPISNHLYFYWYRQILGQKVEFLVSFYNNEISEKSEIFDDQFSVERPDGSNFTLKIRSTKLEDSAMYFCASSKEGSSGNTIYFGEGSWLTVV.